The 16 T cell receptor beta chains below were found in one sample sequenced in a study of regulatory T cells in long-lasting Graves disease (dated by TCRdb to the early 2020s). This specimen's time point label, interpreted: newly diagnosed GD, antithyroid drugs for less than 3 months. RNA was extracted from PBMCs in TRIzol for both TCR sequencing and RNA sequencing. Library preparation used multiplex PCR. The instrument was an Illumina HiSeq 4000. iRepertoire HTBI primers and Arm-PCR amplification of CDR3 regions were used to construct TCR beta libraries. The public sequencing data were trimmed at Q25 with fastp and processed into clonotypes with MiXCR by TCRdb, which kept only in-frame beta chains. Each entry merges the rows of one CDR3 protein and shows their most common DNA and genes. Recorded for this sample are 500,000 or so distinct CDR3 sequences; 15% to 20% of them occurred a single time. In total, the top ten clones hold more than 9% of the sample.

The data also belong to a second study, concerning T cells in Graves' hyperthyroidism and ophthalmopathy.

Sequencing used peripheral blood mononuclear cells (PBMCs), obtained at new diagnosis, from a patient treated with antithyroid drugs. All receptors come from a man between 40 and 49 years old with Graves disease. Donor details come from another sample of the same person, matched by shared clones.

Points on this clonotype: A much larger clone differs by one base, so this may be a read error. This chain connects TRBV7-9 to TRBJ2-1; 11 nucleotides align to TRBD2. The CDR3 has 16 residues. J lost 8 bases, V lost 3 bases, and 9 bases had no gene match. Per germline, CDR1 SEHNR and CDR2 FQNEAQ (reference sequence). The CDR3 sequence: CASSLLLAGVWDEQFF. CDR3 DNA: TGTGCCAGCAGCTTGCTACTAGCGGGAGTGTGGGATGAGCAGTTCTTC.

This clonotype was seen a few times. The gene calls are TRBV29-1 and TRBJ1-1; 8 nucleotides align to TRBD1. CDR1 and CDR2 (germline): SQVTM, ANQGSEA. With V trimmed by 6 bases and J by 1 base, 4 bases remained unmatched. This CDR3 has 13 residues. CDR3 protein: CSVVDRENTEAFF. The CDR3 region has the DNA TGCAGCGTGGTGGACAGGGAGAACACTGAAGCTTTCTTT.

This clonotype was counted only a few times. V gene TRBV11-2 combines with J gene TRBJ1-2, with D possibly being TRBD1 (5 bases). V lost 2 bases and J 4 bases, leaving 17 bases between the germline ends. The CDR3 contains 16 residues. Germline V gene sequence: CDR1 SGHAT, CDR2 FQNNGV. The CDR3 DNA reads as TGTGCCAGCAGCTTAACCCCGACCTCTCAGGGCTATGGCTACACCTTC. Translation gives CASSLTPTSQGYGYTF. Filled out from reference TRBV11-2 and TRBJ1-2, the complete variable domain reads EAGVAQSPRYKIIEKRQSVAFWCNPISGHATLYWYQQILGQGPKLLIQFQNNGVVDDSQLPKDRFSAERLKGVDSTLKIQPAKLEDSAVYLCASSLTPTSQGYGYTFGSGTRLTVV.

The V and J genes are TRBV9 and TRBJ2-5; 9 bases align to TRBD2. The trim removed 3 bases at V and 4 bases at J, leaving 7 bases unmatched. In germline, CDR1 is SGDLS, CDR2 YYNGEE. The CDR3 spans 15 residues. The CDR3 region is CASSGDGLARETQYF. The CDR3 region has the DNA TGTGCCAGCAGCGGAGACGGACTAGCGAGAGAGACCCAGTACTTC. Complete variable domain (other parts from reference TRBV9 and TRBJ2-5): DSGVTQTPKHLITATGQRVTLRCSPRSGDLSVYWYQQSLDQGLQFLIQYYNGEERAKGNILERFSAQQFPDLHSELNLSSLELGDSALYFCASSGDGLARETQYFGPGTRLLVL.

This clonotype was seen many times. The chain recombines TRBV28 with TRBJ2-5; 7 nucleotides agree with TRBD2. This CDR3 has 14 amino acids. After removal of 7 bases from V and 4 bases from J, the junction contained 9 bases not matched to a gene. Germline loops: CDR1 MDHEN, CDR2 SYDVKM. DNA for the CDR3: TGTGCCAGCACCAAGGGGAGGGCCTCAGAGACCCAGTACTTC. This gives the protein CASTKGRASETQYF.

The rearrangement joins TRBV12-3 or TRBV12-4 to TRBJ2-5; no firm D call. With 3 bases removed from V and 5 bases from J, the gap between germline ends came to 10 bases. There are 13 residues in the CDR3. This chain's CDR3 is CASSFIRWETQYF. The CDR3 coding sequence is TGTGCCAGCAGTTTTATCAGATGGGAGACCCAGTACTTC.

Only a few counts were recorded for this clonotype. The V call is TRBV29-1, the J call TRBJ2-3; possible D gene TRBD1, 6 bases. Germline V gene data show CDR1 as SQVTM and CDR2 as ANQGSEA. Trimming cost V 3 bases and J 3 bases, with 16 bases left between them. This CDR3 is built from 15 residues. The CDR3 region has the DNA TGCAGCGTTGAGGGGCTACAGGGTGGGACAGATACGCAGTATTTT. Translating it yields CSVEGLQGGTDTQYF.

This clonotype has ten or more counts. The rearrangement joins TRBV30 to TRBJ2-3; 7 nucleotides line up with TRBD2. The germline CDR1 and CDR2 sequences are GTSNPN and SVGIG (reference sequence). The V and J ends lost 3 bases and 0 bases, in that order; junction bases with no gene match: 9. The CDR3 extends over 16 amino acids. The CDR3 here is CAWRPSGTFSTDTQYF. The CDR3 DNA is TGTGCCTGGAGACCCAGCGGGACGTTTAGCACAGATACGCAGTATTTT.

This rearrangement joins TRBV5-6 to TRBJ2-5, with 11 nucleotides matching TRBD2. Trimming took 3 bases from V and 4 from J; bases not matched to a gene: 5. The CDR3 is made up of 15 amino acids. The V gene's germline CDR1 is SGHDT and CDR2 YYEEEE. The CDR3 region is CASSSSGRWAETQYF. The DNA for the CDR3 is TGTGCCAGCAGCTCTAGCGGGAGGTGGGCAGAGACCCAGTACTTC. Full variable domain (remainder filled in from reference TRBV5-6 and TRBJ2-5): DAGVTQSPTHLIKTRGQQVTLRCSPKSGHDTVSWYQQALGQGPQFIFQYYEEEERQRGNFPDRFSGHQFPNYSSELNVNALLLGDSALYLCASSSSGRWAETQYFGPGTRLLVL.

This clonotype was seen ten or more times. The rearrangement links TRBV12-3 or TRBV12-4 to TRBJ1-5; D ambiguous. This CDR3 contains 15 residues. Between the trimmed V and J ends, which lost 5 bases and 4 bases, there was a span of 15 bases. CDR3 in amino acids: CASSLRSAGNQPQHF. CDR3 DNA sequence: TGTGCCAGCAGTCTCCGGTCGGCGGGGAATCAGCCCCAGCATTTT.

In its sample, this clonotype was seen many times. CDR3 region: CASKAVAGSSYEQYF. CDR3 DNA sequence: TGTGCCAGCAAAGCGGTAGCGGGTAGCTCCTACGAGCAGTACTTC. This chain joins TRBV27 and TRBJ2-7; 7 nucleotides match TRBD2. This CDR3 has 15 residues. The ends lost 7 bases at V and 0 bases at J; junction bases unmatched: 9. Looked up from germline, CDR1 is MNHEY and CDR2 is SMNVEV (reference sequence).

The V gene is TRBV12-3 or TRBV12-4, the J gene TRBJ2-2; D uncertain. V was trimmed by 1 base and J by 3 bases, leaving 6 bases between them. CDR3 size: 14 residues. DNA of the CDR3: TGTGCCAGCAGTTTAGTAATCTACACCGGGGAGCTGTTTTTT. Its translation: CASSLVIYTGELFF.

This clonotype was seen a single time. It may be a read error: a sequence one base away is much more abundant. The chain carries TRBV7-8 and TRBJ2-1; TRBD2 aligns across 13 bases. The J segment lost 10 bases and the V segment lost 3 bases, leaving 12 bases of the junction unmatched. CDR3 length: 17 amino acids. CDR1 SGHVS and CDR2 FQNEAQ come from the germline V gene. CDR3 nucleotides: TGTGCCAGCAGCTTTACCGGACTAGCGGGAGCCGCCTACGAGCAGTTCTTC. This translates into CASSFTGLAGAAYEQFF.

The chain is built from TRBV13 and TRBJ2-7; D not certain. Per the germline V gene, CDR1 is PRHDT and CDR2 is FYEKMQ (reference sequence). V was trimmed by 2 bases and J by 7 bases, leaving 9 bases between them. CDR3 length: 12 amino acids. Here the CDR3 reads CASSLRPGEQYF. The CDR3 bases are TGTGCCAGCAGCTTAAGACCTGGGGAGCAGTACTTC.

This clonotype has just a few counts. A read error may explain this, as a much larger clone is one base away. The chain carries TRBV7-3 and TRBJ2-7, with D perhaps matching TRBD2 (6 bases). Trimming cost V 4 bases and J 8 bases, with 18 bases left between them. This CDR3 has 14 amino acids. Per germline, CDR1 SGHTA and CDR2 FQGTGA. CDR3: CASSSRDSVQKQYF. Here the CDR3 DNA reads TGTGCCAGCAGCTCCCGGGACTCCGTCCAGAAGCAGTACTTC.

This clonotype was recorded at least ten times. The V and J genes are TRBV5-1 and TRBJ2-7; 12 nucleotides agree with TRBD1. Trimming took 4 bases from V and 5 from J; bases not matched to a gene: 4. The CDR3 covers 14 residues. CDR1 and CDR2 (germline): SGHRS, YFSETQ. In nucleotides, the CDR3 is TGCGCCAGCAGCCGGGACAGGGGGCCAGACGAGCAGTACTTC. The encoded protein is CASSRDRGPDEQYF.